One TCR beta chain is described in this entry. The sample comes from a study of blood T cell repertoires in COVID-19. Study-wide context: Sites in the United States, Italy and Spain provided acute and convalescent COVID-19 samples. The analysed material was cDNA or gDNA that came from T cells, B-cell-depleted T cells, or PBMCs.

Original processing methods: Nucleated cell counts were estimated from reference gene primer amplification. TCRdb keeps only in-frame clones here, not all; method: immunoSEQ multiplex PCR. D and trimming were read from the DNA, whereas the V and J calls and clone size are those reported in that table. Here the sample spans some 110,000 clones, roughly four fifths being singletons. CDR1 and CDR2 (germline): SQVTM, ANQGSEA. V was clipped by 4 bases and J by 12 bases, with 22 bases between them. The CDR3 covers 14 residues. The chain combines TRBV29-1 with TRBJ2-1; a weak D match, TRBD2 (6 bases). This clonotype was obtained from a woman aged 80 or over with active or convalescent COVID-19. Sequences were obtained from peripheral blood. CDR3 DNA sequence: TGCAGCGTTGTCCAGTCGTTTAGTCCGGAGGGGCAGTTCTTC. Residues: CSVVQSFSPEGQFF.